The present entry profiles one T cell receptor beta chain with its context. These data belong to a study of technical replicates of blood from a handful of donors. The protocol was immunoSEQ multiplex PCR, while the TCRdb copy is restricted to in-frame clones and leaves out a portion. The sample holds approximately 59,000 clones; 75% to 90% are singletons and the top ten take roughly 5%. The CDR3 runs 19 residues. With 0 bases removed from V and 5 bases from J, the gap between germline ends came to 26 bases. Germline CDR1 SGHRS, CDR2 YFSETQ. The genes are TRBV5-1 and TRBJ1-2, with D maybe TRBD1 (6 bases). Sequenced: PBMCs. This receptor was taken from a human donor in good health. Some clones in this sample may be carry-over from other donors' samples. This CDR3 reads CASSLASAGARGELYGYTF. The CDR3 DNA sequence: TGCGCCAGCAGCTTGGCCTCGGCAGGGGCCCGCGGTGAACTATATGGCTACACCTTC.